This T cell receptor beta chain comes out of a study of identical twins. This CDR3 contains 12 residues. Germline V gene sequence: CDR1 MNHEY, CDR2 SVGEGT. Trimming left V 6 bases short and J 8 bases short, with 13 bases between. It was template switching that added a universal primer site, and there were unique molecular identifiers on the cDNA. Each CDR3 protein is one row after TCRdb ran MiXCR on the 5' RACE reads. This table holds some 500,000 distinct CDR3 sequences, about 13% found once. These data also formed part of another study, on yellow fever vaccine responses in identical twins.

The sequenced sample consisted of CD4+ T cells sorted from blood. The clonotype comes from a woman younger than 35 in good health. This chain connects TRBV6-2 or TRBV6-3 to TRBJ1-2, with a possible D match to TRBD1 (6 bases). The DNA of the CDR3 is TGTGCCAGCAGAACAGGGCTCGGCGGCTACACCTTC. Its translation: CASRTGLGGYTF.